A single T cell receptor (beta chain) is shown here with its context. Its antigen remains unidentified. Profiled with immunoSEQ multiplex PCR; TCRdb holds only in-frame clones, not every one. The sample records fewer than 15,000 clones, around 80% being singletons. This sample is part of a study of OX40 agonist ivuxolimab in advanced cancers. Regarding the study as a whole: Among the lowest peripheral clonal expansion occurred in 0.1-3.0 mg/kg partial responders.

The clonotype originates from an adult with an advanced solid tumor such as melanoma, head and neck, liver or kidney cancer. Sample: CD4+ or CD8+ T cells sorted from blood, taken in a trial of the OX40 agonist ivuxolimab.

CDR3 sequence reads: CASSSHTGELFF. The DNA of the CDR3 is TGTGCCAGCAGTTCCCACACCGGGGAGCTGTTTTTT. The chain employs TRBV27 and TRBJ2-2; D gene ambiguous. V was shortened by 4 bases and J by 3 bases, with 3 bases between the two germline ends. In germline, CDR1 is MNHEY, CDR2 SMNVEV (reference sequence). This CDR3 has 12 residues.